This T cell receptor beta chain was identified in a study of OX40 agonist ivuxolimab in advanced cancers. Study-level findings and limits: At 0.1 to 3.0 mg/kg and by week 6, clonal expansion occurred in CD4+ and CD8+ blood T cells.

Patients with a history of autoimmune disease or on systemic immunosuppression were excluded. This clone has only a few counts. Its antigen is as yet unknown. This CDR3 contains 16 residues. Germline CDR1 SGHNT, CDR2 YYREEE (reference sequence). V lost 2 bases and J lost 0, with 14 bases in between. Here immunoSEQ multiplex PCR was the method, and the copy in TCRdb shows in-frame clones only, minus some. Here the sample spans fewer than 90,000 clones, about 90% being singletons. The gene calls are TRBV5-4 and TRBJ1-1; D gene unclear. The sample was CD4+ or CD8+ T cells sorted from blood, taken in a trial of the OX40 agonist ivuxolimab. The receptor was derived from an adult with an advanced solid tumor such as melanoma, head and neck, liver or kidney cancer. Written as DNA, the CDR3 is TGTGCCAGCAGCTTAGGGAAAGGAGGGATGAACACTGAAGCTTTCTTT. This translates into CASSLGKGGMNTEAFF. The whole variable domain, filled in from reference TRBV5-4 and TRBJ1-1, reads ETGVTQSPTHLIKTRGQQVTLRCSSQSGHNTVSWYQQALGQGPQFIFQYYREEENGRGNFPPRFSGLQFPNYSSELNVNALELDDSALYLCASSLGKGGMNTEAFFGQGTRLTVV.